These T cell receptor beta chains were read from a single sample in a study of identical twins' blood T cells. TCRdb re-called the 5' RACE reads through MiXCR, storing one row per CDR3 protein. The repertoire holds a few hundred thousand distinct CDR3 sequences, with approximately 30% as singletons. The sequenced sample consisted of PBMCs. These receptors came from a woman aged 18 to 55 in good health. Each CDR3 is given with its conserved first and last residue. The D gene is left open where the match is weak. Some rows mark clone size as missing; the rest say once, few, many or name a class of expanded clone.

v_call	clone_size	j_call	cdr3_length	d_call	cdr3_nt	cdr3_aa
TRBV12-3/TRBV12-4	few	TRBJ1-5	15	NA	TGTGCCAGCAGTTTATATAAGGGCAGTAATCAGCCCCAGCATTTT	CASSLYKGSNQPQHF
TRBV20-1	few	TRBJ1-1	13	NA	TGCAGTGCTGCCCAGGGGATGAACACTGAAGCTTTCTTT	CSAAQGMNTEAFF
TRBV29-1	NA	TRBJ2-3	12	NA	TGCAGCGTCTGGACAGGCACAGATACGCAGTATTTT	CSVWTGTDTQYF
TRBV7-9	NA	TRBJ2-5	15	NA	TGTGCCAGCAGCCGCCAACTAGCTCTCGAAGAGACCCAGTACTTC	CASSRQLALEETQYF
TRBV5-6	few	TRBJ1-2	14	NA	TGTGCCAGCAGCTTTGACAGAGCTAACTATGGCTACACCTTC	CASSFDRANYGYTF
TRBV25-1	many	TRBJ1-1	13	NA	TGTGCCAGCTCCCGCGGGACGAACACTGAAGCTTTCTTT	CASSRGTNTEAFF
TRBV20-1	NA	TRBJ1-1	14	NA	TGCAGTGCTAGAGTGACAGGTGTAGATACTGAAGCTTTCTTT	CSARVTGVDTEAFF
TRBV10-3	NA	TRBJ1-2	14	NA	TGTGCCATCAGCGGGACTCGTGCGGGCTATGGCTACACCTTC	CAISGTRAGYGYTF
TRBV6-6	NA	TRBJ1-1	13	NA	TGTGCCAGCAGTTACGTAAAGGGGACTGAAGCTTTCTTT	CASSYVKGTEAFF
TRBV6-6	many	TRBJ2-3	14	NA	TGTGCCAGCATTTTTAGCGATGGAACAGATACGCAGTATTTT	CASIFSDGTDTQYF
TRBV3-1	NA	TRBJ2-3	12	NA	TGTGCCAGCAGCCAGCTCCGGGATACGCAGTATTTT	CASSQLRDTQYF
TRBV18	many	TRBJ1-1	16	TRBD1	TGTGCCAGCTCACTCCACCCGGACAGGGCGAACACTGAAGCTTTCTTT	CASSLHPDRANTEAFF
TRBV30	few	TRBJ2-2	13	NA	TGTGCCTGGAGTAAAGGGTCCGCCGGGGAGCTGTTTTTT	CAWSKGSAGELFF
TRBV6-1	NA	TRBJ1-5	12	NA	TGTGCCAGCAGCTACGGATCCGAGCCCCAGCATTTT	CASSYGSEPQHF
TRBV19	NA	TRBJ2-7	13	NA	TGTGCCAGTAATCCGGCTATGGGCTACGAGCAGTACTTC	CASNPAMGYEQYF
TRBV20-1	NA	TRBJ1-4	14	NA	TGCAGTTCTAGACTCTCCGCAACTAATGAAAAACTGTTTTTT	CSSRLSATNEKLFF
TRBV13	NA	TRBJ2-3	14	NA	TGTGCCAGCAGCTTAGGCGGAGGGGAAGATACGCAGTATTTT	CASSLGGGEDTQYF
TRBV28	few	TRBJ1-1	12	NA	TGTGCCAGCAGTTTCGTCGGCCGGGGGGCTTTCTTT	CASSFVGRGAFF
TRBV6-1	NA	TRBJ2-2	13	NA	TGTGCCAGCAGTGAAATCGTGGGCCGGGAGCTGTTTTTT	CASSEIVGRELFF
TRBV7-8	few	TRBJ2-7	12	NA	TGTGCCAGCAGCATTTTAGCCCGCGAGCAGTACTTC	CASSILAREQYF
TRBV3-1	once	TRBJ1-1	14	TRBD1	TGTGCCAGCGGCCAAGAAGGGACAGTCCCTGAAGCTTTCTTT	CASGQEGTVPEAFF
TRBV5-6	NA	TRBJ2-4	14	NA	TGTGCCAGCAGCTTGTCTGGGTGGGAAAACATTCAGTACTTC	CASSLSGWENIQYF
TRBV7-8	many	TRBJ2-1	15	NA	TGTGCCAGCAGCTTATTAGGTAGCTCCTACAATGAGCAGTTCTTC	CASSLLGSSYNEQFF
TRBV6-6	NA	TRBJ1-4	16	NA	TGTGCCAGCAGTTACCCCTCGGGGGGGCCTAATGAAAAACTGTTTTTT	CASSYPSGGPNEKLFF
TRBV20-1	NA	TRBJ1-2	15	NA	TGCAGTGGAGCGGTCCGAGCGGGATCCAACTATGGCTACACCTTC	CSGAVRAGSNYGYTF
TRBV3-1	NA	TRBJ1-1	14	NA	TGTGCCAGCAGCCATTCGGGCGGTAATACTGAAGCTTTCTTT	CASSHSGGNTEAFF
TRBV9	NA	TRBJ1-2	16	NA	TGTGCCAGCAGCGAGAGGCCCGGAGCAACCTACTATGACTACACCTTC	CASSERPGATYYDYTF
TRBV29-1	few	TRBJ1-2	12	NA	TGCAGCGCTGGAACCTGGGACTATGGCTACACCTTC	CSAGTWDYGYTF
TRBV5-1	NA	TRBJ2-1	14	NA	TGCGCCAGCAGTCTGGCGGAGGTCTACAATGAGCAGTTCTTC	CASSLAEVYNEQFF
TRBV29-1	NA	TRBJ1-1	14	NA	TGCAGCGTGTCCCTATTAGTGGGAAACGCTGAAGCTTTCTTT	CSVSLLVGNAEAFF
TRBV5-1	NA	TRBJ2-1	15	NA	TGCGCCAGCAGATCCTCGGCGGCGGGACGCAATGAGCAGTTCTTC	CASRSSAAGRNEQFF
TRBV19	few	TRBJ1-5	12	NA	TGTGCCAGTAAAGGTAGCGGTGAGCCCCAGCATTTT	CASKGSGEPQHF
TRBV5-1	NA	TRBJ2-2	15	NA	TGCGCCAGCAGCTTGGCCTCTCAGAACACCGGGGAGCTGTTTTTT	CASSLASQNTGELFF
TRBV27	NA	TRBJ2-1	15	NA	TGTGCCAGCAGTTTGGTCGGGATGGCCCACAATGAGCAGTTCTTC	CASSLVGMAHNEQFF
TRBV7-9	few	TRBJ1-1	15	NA	TGTGCCAGCAGCCTACGGAAGGGCTTGAACACTGAAGCTTTCTTT	CASSLRKGLNTEAFF
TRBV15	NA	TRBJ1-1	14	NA	TGTGCCACCAGCAGACATATGGGGGTGACTGAAGCTTTCTTT	CATSRHMGVTEAFF
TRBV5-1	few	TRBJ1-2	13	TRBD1	TGCGCCAGCAGCTTTGACAGGGGGCATGGCTACACCTTC	CASSFDRGHGYTF
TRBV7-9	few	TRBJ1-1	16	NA	TGTGCCAGCAGCTTGGGGGCCGCACAGCCGAACACTGAAGCTTTCTTT	CASSLGAAQPNTEAFF
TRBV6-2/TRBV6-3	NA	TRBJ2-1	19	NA	TGTGCCAGCACACCGGACGGAAGGCACCATACACCTAAATACAATGAGCAGTTCTTC	CASTPDGRHHTPKYNEQFF
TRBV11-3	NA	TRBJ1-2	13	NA	TGTGCCAGCAGCCCAGACTCCGACTATGGCTACACCTTC	CASSPDSDYGYTF
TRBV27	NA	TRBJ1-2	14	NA	TGTGCCAGCAGTTCCCTAGGCAGGGAGGACGGCTACACCTTC	CASSSLGREDGYTF